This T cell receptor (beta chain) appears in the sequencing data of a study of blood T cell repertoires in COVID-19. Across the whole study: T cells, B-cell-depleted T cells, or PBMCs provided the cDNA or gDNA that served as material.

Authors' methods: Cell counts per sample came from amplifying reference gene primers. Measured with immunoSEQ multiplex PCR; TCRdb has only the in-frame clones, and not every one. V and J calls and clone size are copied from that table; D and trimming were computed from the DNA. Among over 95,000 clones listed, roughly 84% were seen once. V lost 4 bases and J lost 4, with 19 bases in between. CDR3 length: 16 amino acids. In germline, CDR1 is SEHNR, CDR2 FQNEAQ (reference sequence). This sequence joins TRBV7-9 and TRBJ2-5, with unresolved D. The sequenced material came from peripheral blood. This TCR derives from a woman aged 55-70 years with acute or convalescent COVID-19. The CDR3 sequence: CASSSGFVNALETQYF. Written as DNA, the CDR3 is TGTGCCAGCAGCTCCGGGTTTGTCAATGCGTTAGAGACCCAGTACTTC.